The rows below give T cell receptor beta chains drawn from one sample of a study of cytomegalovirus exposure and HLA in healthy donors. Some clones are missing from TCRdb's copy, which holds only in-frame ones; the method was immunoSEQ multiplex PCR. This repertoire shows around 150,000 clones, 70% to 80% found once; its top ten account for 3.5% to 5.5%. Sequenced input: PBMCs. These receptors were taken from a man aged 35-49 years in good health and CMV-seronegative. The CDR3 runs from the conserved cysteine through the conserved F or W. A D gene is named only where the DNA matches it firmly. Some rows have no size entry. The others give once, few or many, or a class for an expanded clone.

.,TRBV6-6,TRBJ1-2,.,CASSYEERYGYTF,TGTGCCAGCAGTTATGAGGAGAGGTATGGCTACACCTTC
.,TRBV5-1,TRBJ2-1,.,CASSSGTGSSYNEQFF,TGCGCCAGCAGCTCAGGGACTGGGAGCTCCTACAATGAGCAGTTCTTC
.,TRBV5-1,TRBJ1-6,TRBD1,CASSVGQAPNSPLHF,TGCGCCAGCAGCGTCGGACAGGCCCCGAATTCACCCCTCCACTTT
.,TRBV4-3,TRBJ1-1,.,CASSQFSQDYHGTEAFF,TGCGCCAGCAGCCAATTTTCTCAGGACTACCACGGCACTGAAGCTTTCTTT
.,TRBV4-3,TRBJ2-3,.,CASSQASGLGDTQYF,TGCGCCAGCAGCCAAGCTTCCGGACTCGGGGATACGCAGTATTTT
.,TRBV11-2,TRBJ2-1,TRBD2,CASSIRLSGGAAYNEQFF,TGTGCCAGCAGCATACGCCTTAGCGGGGGGGCTGCCTACAATGAGCAGTTCTTC
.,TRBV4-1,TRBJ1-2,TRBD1,CASSQTHSGQGFVYGYTF,TGCGCCAGCAGCCAAACCCACTCCGGACAGGGGTTTGTGTATGGCTACACCTTC
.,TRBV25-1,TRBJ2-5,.,CASSGLETQYF,TGTGCCAGCAGTGGGCTAGAGACCCAGTACTTC
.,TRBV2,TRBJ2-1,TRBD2,CASRWTSYNEQFF,TGTGCCAGCAGGTGGACTAGCTACAATGAGCAGTTCTTC
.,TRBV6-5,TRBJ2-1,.,CASSMVGRREQFF,TGTGCCAGCAGTATGGTTGGGCGCAGGGAGCAGTTCTTC
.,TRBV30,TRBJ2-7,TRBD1,CAWASGGGYEQYF,TGTGCCTGGGCCTCAGGGGGTGGGTACGAGCAGTACTTC
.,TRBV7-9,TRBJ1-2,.,CASSPSLNYGYTF,TGTGCCAGCAGCCCAAGCCTTAACTATGGCTACACCTTC
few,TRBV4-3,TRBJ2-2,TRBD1,CASSQAYPGTGLTGELFF,TGCGCCAGCAGCCAAGCTTACCCCGGGACAGGGTTGACCGGGGAGCTGTTTTTT
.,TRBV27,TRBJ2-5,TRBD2,CASSPGGRGVQETQYF,TGTGCCAGCAGCCCCGGTGGGCGGGGGGTACAAGAGACCCAGTACTTC
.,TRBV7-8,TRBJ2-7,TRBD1,CANRRDSGFWGYEQYF,TGTGCCAACCGTCGGGACAGTGGTTTTTGGGGCTACGAGCAGTACTTC
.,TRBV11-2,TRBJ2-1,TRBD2,CASSSAYAGAYNEQFF,TGTGCCAGCAGCTCGGCTTACGCGGGAGCATACAATGAGCAGTTCTTC
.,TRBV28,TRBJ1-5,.,CASSSFNQPQHF,TGTGCCAGCAGCTCCTTCAATCAGCCCCAGCATTTT
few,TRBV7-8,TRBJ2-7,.,CASSLPAASRYEQYF,TGTGCCAGCAGCTTGCCAGCGGCCTCTCGGTACGAGCAGTACTTC
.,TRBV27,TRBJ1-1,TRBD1,CASSHSTGAGNTEAFF,TGTGCCAGCAGTCACTCGACAGGGGCGGGAAACACTGAAGCTTTCTTT
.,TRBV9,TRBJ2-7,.,CASTPTAVSYEQYF,TGTGCCAGCACTCCGACAGCCGTCTCCTACGAGCAGTACTTC
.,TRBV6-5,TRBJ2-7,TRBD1,CASSLRGQGVYEQYF,TGTGCCAGCAGCCTCCGGGGACAGGGGGTCTACGAGCAGTACTTC
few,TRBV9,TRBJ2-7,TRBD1,CASSASGTGGLLGYEQYF,TGTGCCAGCAGCGCCTCCGGGACAGGGGGCCTCCTAGGCTACGAGCAGTACTTC
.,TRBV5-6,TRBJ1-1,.,CASSIGVTEAFF,TGTGCCAGCAGCATAGGGGTGACTGAAGCTTTCTTT
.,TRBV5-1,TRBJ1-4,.,CASSSLGAGEKLFF,TGCGCCAGCAGCTCCCTGGGGGCTGGGGAAAAACTGTTTTTT
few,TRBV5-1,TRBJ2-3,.,CASSLEVGIDTQYF,TGCGCCAGCAGCTTGGAAGTCGGGATAGATACGCAGTATTTT
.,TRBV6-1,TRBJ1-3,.,CASSEWQGNTIYF,TGTGCCAGCAGTGAATGGCAGGGCAACACCATATATTTT
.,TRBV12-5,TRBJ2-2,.,CASGLTGPLANTGELFF,TGTGCTAGTGGTTTAACAGGGCCGCTCGCGAACACCGGGGAGCTGTTTTTT
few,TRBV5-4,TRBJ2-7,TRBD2,CASSFSSGGGEQYF,TGTGCCAGCAGCTTTTCTAGCGGGGGGGGCGAGCAGTACTTC
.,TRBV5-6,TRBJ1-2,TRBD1,CASRLLTGGLEQNYGYTF,TGTGCCAGCAGGTTGCTTACAGGGGGTCTTGAACAGAACTATGGCTACACCTTC
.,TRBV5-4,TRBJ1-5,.,CASSFDGGSSNQPQHF,TGTGCCAGCAGCTTTGACGGCGGAAGTAGCAATCAGCCCCAGCATTTT
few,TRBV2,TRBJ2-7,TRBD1,CASRRDRYEQYF,TGTGCCAGCAGGAGGGACAGGTACGAGCAGTACTTC
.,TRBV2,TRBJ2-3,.,CASSRQEPQYF,TGTGCCAGCAGTCGACAGGAACCGCAGTATTTT
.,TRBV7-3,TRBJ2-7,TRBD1,CASSFGGPGQGNEQYF,TGTGCCAGCAGCTTTGGGGGTCCGGGACAGGGGAACGAGCAGTACTTC
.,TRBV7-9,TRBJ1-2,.,CASSFNSAPDYGYTF,TGTGCCAGCAGCTTCAATTCCGCGCCGGACTATGGCTACACCTTC
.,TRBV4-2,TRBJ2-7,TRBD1,CASSQATTGTNYEQYF,TGTGCCAGCAGCCAAGCCACGACAGGGACAAACTACGAGCAGTACTTC
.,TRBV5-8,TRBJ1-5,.,CASSLRGGRPNQPQHF,TGTGCCAGCAGCCTTCGAGGGGGTCGCCCCAATCAGCCCCAGCATTTT
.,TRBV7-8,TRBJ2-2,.,CASSLGGRTGELFF,TGTGCCAGCAGCTTAGGGGGGCGTACCGGGGAGCTGTTTTTT
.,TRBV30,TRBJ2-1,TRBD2,CAWRAGTSPREQFF,TGTGCCTGGAGGGCCGGGACTAGCCCCAGGGAGCAGTTCTTC
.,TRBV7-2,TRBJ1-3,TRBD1,CASSQDRGGNTIYF,TGTGCCAGCAGCCAAGACAGGGGTGGAAACACCATATATTTT
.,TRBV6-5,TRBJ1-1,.,CASSSLGGVNTEAFF,TGTGCCAGCAGCTCTTTGGGGGGGGTGAACACTGAAGCTTTCTTT
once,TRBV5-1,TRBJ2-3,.,CASQILGGHTDTQYF,TGCGCCAGCCAGATCTTAGGGGGTCACACAGATACGCAGTATTTT
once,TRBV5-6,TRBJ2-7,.,CASRDSPGVDVAYEQYF,TGTGCCAGCAGGGATTCTCCGGGTGTCGACGTAGCCTACGAGCAGTACTTC